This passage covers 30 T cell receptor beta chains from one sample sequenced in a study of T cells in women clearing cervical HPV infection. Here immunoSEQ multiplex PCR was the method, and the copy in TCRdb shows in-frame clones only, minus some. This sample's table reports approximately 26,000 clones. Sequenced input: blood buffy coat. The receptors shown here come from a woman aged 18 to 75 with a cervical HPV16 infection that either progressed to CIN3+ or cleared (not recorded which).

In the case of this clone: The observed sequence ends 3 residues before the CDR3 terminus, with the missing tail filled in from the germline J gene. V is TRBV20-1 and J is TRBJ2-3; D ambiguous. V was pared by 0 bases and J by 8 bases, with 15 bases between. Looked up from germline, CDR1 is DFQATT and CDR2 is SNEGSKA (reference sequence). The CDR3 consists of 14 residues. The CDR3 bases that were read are TGCAGTGCTAGAGACGGGTTCGGGTCTAGTACG. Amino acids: CSARDGFGSST. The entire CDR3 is CSARDGFGSSTQYF.

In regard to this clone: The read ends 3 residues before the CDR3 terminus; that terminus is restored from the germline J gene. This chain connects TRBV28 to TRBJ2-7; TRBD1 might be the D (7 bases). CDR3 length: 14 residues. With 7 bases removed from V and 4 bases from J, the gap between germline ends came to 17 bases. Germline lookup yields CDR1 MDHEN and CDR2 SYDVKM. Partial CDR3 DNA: TGTGCCAGCATCACAGGAGGGGGCTCATACGAG. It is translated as CASITGGGSYE. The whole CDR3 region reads CASITGGGSYEQYF.

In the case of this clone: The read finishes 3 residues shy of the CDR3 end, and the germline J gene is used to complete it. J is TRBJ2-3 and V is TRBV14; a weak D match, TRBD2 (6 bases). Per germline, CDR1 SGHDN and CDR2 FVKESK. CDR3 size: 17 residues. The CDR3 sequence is CASSQGGTANLQETQYF. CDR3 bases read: TGTGCCAGCAGCCAGGGGGGAACAGCAAACCTCCAAGAGACG.

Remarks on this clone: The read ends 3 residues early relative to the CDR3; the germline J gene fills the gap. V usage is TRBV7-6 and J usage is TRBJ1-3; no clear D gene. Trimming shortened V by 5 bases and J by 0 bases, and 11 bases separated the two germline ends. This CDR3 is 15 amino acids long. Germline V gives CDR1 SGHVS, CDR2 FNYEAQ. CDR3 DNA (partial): TGTGCCAGCAGCGCGGTTCCTCCCTCTGGAAACACC. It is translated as CASSAVPPSGNT. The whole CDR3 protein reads CASSAVPPSGNTIYF.

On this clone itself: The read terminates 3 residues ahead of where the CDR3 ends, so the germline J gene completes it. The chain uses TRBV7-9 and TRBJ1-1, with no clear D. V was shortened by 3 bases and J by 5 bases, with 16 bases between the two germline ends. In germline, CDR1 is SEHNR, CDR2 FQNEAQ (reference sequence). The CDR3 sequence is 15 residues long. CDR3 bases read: TGTGCCAGCAGCTTGAGGTACGGGGAGAGAACTGAA. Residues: CASSLRYGERTE. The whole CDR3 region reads CASSLRYGERTEAFF.

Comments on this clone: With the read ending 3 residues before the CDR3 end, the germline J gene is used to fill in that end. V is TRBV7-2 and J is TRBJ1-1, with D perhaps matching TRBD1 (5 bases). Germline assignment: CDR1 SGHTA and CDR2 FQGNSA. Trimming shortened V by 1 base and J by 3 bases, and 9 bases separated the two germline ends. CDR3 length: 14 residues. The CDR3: CASSLDGGDTEAFF. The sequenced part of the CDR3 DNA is TGTGCCAGCAGCTTAGACGGGGGGGACACTGAA.

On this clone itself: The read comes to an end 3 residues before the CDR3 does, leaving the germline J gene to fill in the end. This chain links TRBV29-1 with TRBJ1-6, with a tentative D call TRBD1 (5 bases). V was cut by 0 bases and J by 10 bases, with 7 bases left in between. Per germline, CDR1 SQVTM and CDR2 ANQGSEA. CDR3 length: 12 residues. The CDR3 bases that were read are TGCAGCGTTGAAGATGGGGGGTCACCC. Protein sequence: CSVEDGGSP. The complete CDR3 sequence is CSVEDGGSPLHF.

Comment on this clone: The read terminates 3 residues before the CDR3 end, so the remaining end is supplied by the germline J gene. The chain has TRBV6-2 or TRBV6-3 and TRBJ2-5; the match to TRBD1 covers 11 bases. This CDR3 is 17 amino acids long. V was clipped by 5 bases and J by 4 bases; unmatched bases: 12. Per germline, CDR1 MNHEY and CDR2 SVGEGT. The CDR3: CASSRTGGRSGRETQYF. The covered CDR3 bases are TGTGCCAGCAGTCGGACAGGGGGCAGAAGTGGTAGAGAGACC.

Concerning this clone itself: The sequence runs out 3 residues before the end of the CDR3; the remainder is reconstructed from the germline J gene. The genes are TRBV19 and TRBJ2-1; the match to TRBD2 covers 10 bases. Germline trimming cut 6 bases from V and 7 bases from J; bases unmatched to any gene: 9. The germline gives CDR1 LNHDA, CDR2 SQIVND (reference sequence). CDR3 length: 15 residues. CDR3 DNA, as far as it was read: TGTGCCAGTAGCCGTCTAGCGGGAGAGGGGAATGAG. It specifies CASSRLAGEGNE. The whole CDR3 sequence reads CASSRLAGEGNEQFF.

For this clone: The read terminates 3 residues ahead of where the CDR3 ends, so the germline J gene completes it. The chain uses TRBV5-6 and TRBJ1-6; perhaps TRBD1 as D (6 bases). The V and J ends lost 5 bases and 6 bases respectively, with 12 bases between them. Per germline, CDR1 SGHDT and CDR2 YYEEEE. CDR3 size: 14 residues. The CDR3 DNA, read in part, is TGTGCCAGCAGATTACAGGGAGGTAATTCACCC. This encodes CASRLQGGNSP. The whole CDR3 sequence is CASRLQGGNSPLHF.

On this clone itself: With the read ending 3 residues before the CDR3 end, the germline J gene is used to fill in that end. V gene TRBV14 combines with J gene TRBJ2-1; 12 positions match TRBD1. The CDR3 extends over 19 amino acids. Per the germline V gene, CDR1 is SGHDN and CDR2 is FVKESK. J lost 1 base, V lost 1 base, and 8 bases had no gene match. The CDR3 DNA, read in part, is TGTGCCAGCAGCCAAGCGGGGACAGGGGGCGGTTGGTCCTACAATGAG. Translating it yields CASSQAGTGGGWSYNE. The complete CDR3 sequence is CASSQAGTGGGWSYNEQFF.

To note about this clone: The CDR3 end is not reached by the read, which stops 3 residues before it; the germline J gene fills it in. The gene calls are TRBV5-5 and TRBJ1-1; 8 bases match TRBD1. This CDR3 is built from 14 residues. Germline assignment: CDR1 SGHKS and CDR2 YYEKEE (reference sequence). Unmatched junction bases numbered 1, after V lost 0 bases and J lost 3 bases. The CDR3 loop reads CASSLAGGDTEAFF. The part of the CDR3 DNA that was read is TGTGCCAGCAGCTTGGCAGGGGGCGACACTGAA. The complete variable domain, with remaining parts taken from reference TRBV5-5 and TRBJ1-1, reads DAGVTQSPTHLIKTRGQQVTLRCSPISGHKSVSWYQQVLGQGPQFIFQYYEKEERGRGNFPDRFSARQFPNYSSELNVNALLLGDSALYLCASSLAGGDTEAFFGQGTRLTVV.

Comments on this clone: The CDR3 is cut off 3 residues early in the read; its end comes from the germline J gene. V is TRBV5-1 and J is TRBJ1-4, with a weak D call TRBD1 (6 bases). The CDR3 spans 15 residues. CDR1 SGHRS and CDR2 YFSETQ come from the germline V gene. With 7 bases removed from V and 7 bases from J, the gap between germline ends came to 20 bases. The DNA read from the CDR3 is TGCGCCAGCCGTAAGGGGGGGGGCCCTAGTGAAAAA. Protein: CASRKGGGPSEK. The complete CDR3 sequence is CASRKGGGPSEKLFF.

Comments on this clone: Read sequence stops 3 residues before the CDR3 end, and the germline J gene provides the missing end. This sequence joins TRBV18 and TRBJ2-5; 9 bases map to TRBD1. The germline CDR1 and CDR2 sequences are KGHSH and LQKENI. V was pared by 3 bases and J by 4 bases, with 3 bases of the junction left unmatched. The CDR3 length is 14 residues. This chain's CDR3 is CASSPQTGGETQYF. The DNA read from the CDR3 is TGTGCCAGCTCACCCCAGACAGGGGGAGAGACC.

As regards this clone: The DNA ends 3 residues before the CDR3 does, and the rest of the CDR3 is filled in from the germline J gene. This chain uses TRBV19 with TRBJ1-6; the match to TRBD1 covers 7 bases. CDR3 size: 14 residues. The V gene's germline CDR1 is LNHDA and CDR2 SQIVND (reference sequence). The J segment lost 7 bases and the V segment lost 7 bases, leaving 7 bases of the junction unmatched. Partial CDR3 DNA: TGTGCCAGTACAAACAGGGGCAGGAATTCACCC. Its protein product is CASTNRGRNSP. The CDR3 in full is CASTNRGRNSPLHF.

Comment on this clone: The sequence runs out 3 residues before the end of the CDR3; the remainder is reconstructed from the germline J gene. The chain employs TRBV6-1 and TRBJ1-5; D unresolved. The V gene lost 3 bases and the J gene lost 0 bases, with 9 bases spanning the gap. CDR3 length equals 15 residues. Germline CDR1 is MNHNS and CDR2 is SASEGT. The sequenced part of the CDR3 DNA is TGTGCCAGCAGTGAGACACTTTATAGCAATCAGCCC. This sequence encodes CASSETLYSNQP. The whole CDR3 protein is CASSETLYSNQPQHF.

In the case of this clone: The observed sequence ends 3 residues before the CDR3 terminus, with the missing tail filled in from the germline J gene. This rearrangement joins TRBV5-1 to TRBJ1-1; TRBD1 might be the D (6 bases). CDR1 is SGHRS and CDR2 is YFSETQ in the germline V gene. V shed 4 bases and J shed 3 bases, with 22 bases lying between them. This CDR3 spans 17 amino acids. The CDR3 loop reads CASSPQRGGPRDTEAFF. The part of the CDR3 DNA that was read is TGCGCCAGCAGCCCCCAAAGGGGGGGGCCGAGGGACACTGAA.

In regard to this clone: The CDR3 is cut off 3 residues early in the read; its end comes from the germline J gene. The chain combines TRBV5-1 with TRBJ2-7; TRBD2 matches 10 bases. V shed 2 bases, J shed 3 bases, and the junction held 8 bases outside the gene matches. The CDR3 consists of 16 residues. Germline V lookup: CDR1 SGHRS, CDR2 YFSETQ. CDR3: CASSFASGSVSYEQYF. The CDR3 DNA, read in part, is TGCGCCAGCAGCTTTGCTAGCGGGAGTGTAAGCTACGAG.

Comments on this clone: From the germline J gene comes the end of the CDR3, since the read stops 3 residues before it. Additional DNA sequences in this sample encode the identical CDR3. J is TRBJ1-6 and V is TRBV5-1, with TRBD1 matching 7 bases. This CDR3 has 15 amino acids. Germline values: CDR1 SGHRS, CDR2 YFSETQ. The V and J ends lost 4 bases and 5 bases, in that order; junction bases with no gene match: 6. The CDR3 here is CASSATGVNNSPLHF. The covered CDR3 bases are TGCGCCAGCAGCGCCACAGGGGTCAATAATTCACCC.

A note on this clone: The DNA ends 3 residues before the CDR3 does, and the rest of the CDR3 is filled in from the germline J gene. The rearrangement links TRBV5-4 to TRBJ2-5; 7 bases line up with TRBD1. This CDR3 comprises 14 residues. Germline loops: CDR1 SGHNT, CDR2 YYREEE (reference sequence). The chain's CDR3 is CASSRDRDSETQYF. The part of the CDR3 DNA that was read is TGTGCCAGCAGCAGAGACAGGGACAGCGAAACC.

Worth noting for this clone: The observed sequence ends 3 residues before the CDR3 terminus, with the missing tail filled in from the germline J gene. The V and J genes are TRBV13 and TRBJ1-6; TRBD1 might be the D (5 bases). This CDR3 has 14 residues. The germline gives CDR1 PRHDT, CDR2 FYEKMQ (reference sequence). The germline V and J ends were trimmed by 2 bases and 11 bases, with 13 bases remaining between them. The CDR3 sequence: CASSLSGIVAPLHF. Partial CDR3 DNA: TGTGCCAGCAGCTTATCAGGGATTGTTGCACCC. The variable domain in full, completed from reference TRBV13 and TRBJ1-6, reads AAGVIQSPRHLIKEKRETATLKCYPIPRHDTVYWYQQGPGQDPQFLISFYEKMQSDKGSIPDRFSAQQFSDYHSELNMSSLELGDSALYFCASSLSGIVAPLHFGNGTRLTVT.

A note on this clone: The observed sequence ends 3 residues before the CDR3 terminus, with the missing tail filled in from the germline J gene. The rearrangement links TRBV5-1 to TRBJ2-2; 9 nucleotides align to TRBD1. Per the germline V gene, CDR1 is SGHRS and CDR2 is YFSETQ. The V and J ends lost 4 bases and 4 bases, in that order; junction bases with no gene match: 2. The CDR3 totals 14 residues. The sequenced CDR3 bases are TGCGCCAGCAGCGGACAGGGGAGCACCGGGGAG. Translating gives CASSGQGSTGE. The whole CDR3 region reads CASSGQGSTGELFF. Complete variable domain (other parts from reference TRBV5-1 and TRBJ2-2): KAGVTQTPRYLIKTRGQQVTLSCSPISGHRSVSWYQQTPGQGLQFLFEYFSETQRNKGNFPGRFSGRQFSNSRSEMNVSTLELGDSALYLCASSGQGSTGELFFGEGSRLTVL.

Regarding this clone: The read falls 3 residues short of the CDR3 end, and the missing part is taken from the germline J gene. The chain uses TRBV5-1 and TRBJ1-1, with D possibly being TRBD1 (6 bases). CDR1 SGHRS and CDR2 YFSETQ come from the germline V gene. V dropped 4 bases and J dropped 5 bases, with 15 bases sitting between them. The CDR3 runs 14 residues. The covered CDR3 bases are TGCGCCAGCAGCATACAGGGCGTAGGGACTGAA. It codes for CASSIQGVGTE. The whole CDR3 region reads CASSIQGVGTEAFF.

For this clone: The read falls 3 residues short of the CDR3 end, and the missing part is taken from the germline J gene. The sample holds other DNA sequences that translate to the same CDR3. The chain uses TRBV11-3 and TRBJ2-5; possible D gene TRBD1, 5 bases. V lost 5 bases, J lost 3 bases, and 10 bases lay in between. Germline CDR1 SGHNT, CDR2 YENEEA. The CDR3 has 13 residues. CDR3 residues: CASSGPGKETQYF. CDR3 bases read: TGTGCCAGCAGCGGCCCAGGGAAAGAGACC.

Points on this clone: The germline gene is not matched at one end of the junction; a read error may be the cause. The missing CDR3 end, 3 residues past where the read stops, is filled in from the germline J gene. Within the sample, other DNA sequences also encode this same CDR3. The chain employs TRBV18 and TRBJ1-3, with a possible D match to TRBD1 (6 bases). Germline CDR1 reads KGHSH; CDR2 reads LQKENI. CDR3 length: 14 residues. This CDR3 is CASSPSGAGNTIYF. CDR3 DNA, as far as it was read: TGTGCCAGCTCACCGTCAGGGGCCGGAAACACA.

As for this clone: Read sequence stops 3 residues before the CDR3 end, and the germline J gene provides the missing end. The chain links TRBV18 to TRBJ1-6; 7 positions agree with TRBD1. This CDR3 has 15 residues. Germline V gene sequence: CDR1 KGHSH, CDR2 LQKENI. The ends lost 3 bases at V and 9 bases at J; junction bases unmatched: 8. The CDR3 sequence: CASSPTGVLSSPLHF. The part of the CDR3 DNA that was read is TGTGCCAGCTCACCTACAGGGGTTCTTAGTTCACCC.

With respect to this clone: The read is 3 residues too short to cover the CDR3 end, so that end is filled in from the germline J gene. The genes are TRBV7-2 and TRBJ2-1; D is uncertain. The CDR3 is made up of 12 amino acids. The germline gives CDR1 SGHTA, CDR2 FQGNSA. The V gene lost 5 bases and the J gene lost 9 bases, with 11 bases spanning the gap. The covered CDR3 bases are TGTGCCAGCAGCCTTAGGTCGGGTGAG. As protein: CASSLRSGE. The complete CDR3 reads CASSLRSGEQFF.

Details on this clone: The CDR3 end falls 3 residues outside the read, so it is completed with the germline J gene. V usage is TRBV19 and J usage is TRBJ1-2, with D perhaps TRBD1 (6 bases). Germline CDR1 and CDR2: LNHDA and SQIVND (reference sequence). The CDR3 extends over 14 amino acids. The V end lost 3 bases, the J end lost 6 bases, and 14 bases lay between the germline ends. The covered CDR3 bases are TGTGCCAGTAGTATCACAGGGAGCTCGAATGGC. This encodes CASSITGSSNG. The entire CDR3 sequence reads CASSITGSSNGYTF.

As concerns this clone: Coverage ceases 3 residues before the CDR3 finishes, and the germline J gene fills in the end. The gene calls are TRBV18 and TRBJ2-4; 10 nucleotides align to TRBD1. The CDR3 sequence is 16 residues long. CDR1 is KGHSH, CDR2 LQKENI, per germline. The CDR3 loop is CASSPTGQGGFEPQYF. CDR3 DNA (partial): TGTGCCAGCTCACCCACAGGACAGGGGGGATTTGAGCCT. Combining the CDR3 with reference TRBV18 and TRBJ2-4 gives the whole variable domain NAGVMQNPRHLVRRRGQEARLRCSPMKGHSHVYWYRQLPEEGLKFMVYLQKENIIDESGMPKERFSAEFPKEGPSILRIQQVVRGDSAAYFCASSPTGQGGFEPQYFGAGTRLSVL.

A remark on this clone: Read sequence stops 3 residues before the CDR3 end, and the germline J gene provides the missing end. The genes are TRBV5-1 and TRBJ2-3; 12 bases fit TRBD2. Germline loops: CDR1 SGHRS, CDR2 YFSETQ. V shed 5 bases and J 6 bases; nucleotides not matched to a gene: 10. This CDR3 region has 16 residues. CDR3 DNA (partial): TGCGCCAGCAGGGGGGCACTAGCGGGAGGTTCCGATACG. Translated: CASRGALAGGSDT. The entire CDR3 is CASRGALAGGSDTQYF.